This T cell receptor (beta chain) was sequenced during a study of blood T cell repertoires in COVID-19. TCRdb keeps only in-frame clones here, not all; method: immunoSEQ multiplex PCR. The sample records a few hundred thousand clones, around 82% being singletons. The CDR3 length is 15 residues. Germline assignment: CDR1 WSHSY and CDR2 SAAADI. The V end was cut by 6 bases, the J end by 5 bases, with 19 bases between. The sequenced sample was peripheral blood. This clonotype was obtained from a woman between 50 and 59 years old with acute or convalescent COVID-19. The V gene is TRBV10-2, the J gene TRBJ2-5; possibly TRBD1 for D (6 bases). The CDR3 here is CASRGGATRGETQYF. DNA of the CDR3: TGCGCCAGCAGAGGTGGCGCTACGAGGGGGGAGACCCAGTACTTC.